What follows are 32 T cell receptor beta chains derived from one specimen sequenced in a study of response to subunit inactivated influenza vaccine. TCRdb redid the calling of the RT-PCR reads with MiXCR, one entry per CDR3 protein. The sample lists about half a million distinct CDR3 sequences; 7.6% were seen once. The specimen was PBMCs from blood, collected about 24 months after vaccination. The origin of the receptors is a man between 50 and 69 years old who received an inactivated influenza vaccine.

The V gene is TRBV12-3 or TRBV12-4, the J gene TRBJ2-1, with 11 bases aligning to TRBD2. V lost 5 bases and J lost 3; bases outside the gene matches: 3. The CDR3 is 15 amino acids. The CDR3 nucleotides are TGTGCCAGCAGTACTAGCGGGAGCTTCTACAATGAGCAGTTCTTC. This codes for CASSTSGSFYNEQFF.

The V call is TRBV29-1, the J call TRBJ2-3; no clear D gene. V was trimmed by 2 bases and J by 3 bases, leaving 12 bases between them. Germline-derived CDR1 and CDR2 are SQVTM and ANQGSEA. This CDR3 has 14 amino acids. The CDR3 nucleotides read TGCAGCGTTGAATTAGGGCCCTTGACAGATACGCAGTATTTT. This gives the protein CSVELGPLTDTQYF.

This clonotype was seen a handful of times. This chain connects TRBV3-1 to TRBJ2-7; D might be TRBD2 (5 bases). In germline, CDR1 is LGHDT, CDR2 YNNKEL (reference sequence). V was cut by 3 bases and J by 2 bases, with 14 bases left in between. This CDR3 is built from 15 residues. The CDR3 DNA reads TGTGCCAGCAGCCAGAATCTTTTCGGGGCCTACGAGCAGTACTTC. Translated: CASSQNLFGAYEQYF.

This clonotype has at least ten counts. This chain links TRBV3-1 with TRBJ2-1; 11 positions match TRBD2. The ends lost 5 bases at V and 5 bases at J; junction bases unmatched: 8. The length of the CDR3 is 16 residues. Germline CDR1 and CDR2: LGHDT and YNNKEL (reference sequence). CDR3 nucleotide sequence: TGTGCCAGCAGCAATCGACTAGCGGGGAACCACAATGAGCAGTTCTTC. Translation gives CASSNRLAGNHNEQFF.

There are a few counts of this clonotype. The J gene is TRBJ1-4, the V gene TRBV6-1; 9 positions match TRBD1. CDR1 and CDR2 (germline): MNHNS, SASEGT. The V and J ends lost 6 bases and 9 bases, in that order; junction bases with no gene match: 8. The CDR3 sequence is 14 residues long. The CDR3 DNA reads TGTGCCAGCAGGGCGACAGGGGGTGATAAAAAACTGTTTTTT. This codes for CASRATGGDKKLFF.

The sample holds a few counts of this clonotype. J is TRBJ2-4 and V is TRBV11-2, with D perhaps being TRBD1 or TRBD2 (6 bases each). Germline assignment: CDR1 SGHAT and CDR2 FQNNGV. V was trimmed by 5 bases and J by 7 bases, leaving 15 bases between them. The length of the CDR3 is 14 residues. In DNA form, the CDR3 reads TGTGCCAGCAGCCCCTCCGGGGGCGCGAACATTCAGTACTTC. Residues: CASSPSGGANIQYF.

The V call is TRBV12-2, the J call TRBJ1-1; TRBD1, as called in the table, went unchecked against the DNA. TRBV12-2 is classified as a pseudogene. The CDR3 sequence is 17 residues long. The CDR3 sequence: CASRSWGDIKSGAEAFF. Written as DNA, the CDR3 is TGTGCAAGTCGCTCCTGGGGGGACATAAAGTCGGGAGCTGAAGCTTTCTTT.

This sequence joins TRBV7-9 and TRBJ2-5; a possible D gene is TRBD2 (6 bases). The germline gives CDR1 SEHNR, CDR2 FQNEAQ (reference sequence). Trimming removed 3 bases from V and 0 bases from J, with 14 bases in between. The CDR3 extends over 16 amino acids. CDR3 DNA: TGTGCCAGCAGCTTGGCCACTAGCAGTTACCAAGAGACCCAGTACTTC. This encodes CASSLATSSYQETQYF. Complete variable domain (other parts from reference TRBV7-9 and TRBJ2-5): DTGVSQNPRHKITKRGQNVTFRCDPISEHNRLYWYRQTLGQGPEFLTYFQNEAQLEKSRLLSDRFSAERPKGSFSTLEIQRTEQGDSAMYLCASSLATSSYQETQYFGPGTRLLVL.

This clonotype was counted at least ten times. CDR3 sequence: CASSLVSGTSGGALKTQYF. For the CDR3, the DNA is TGTGCCAGCAGCTTAGTTTCCGGGACTAGCGGGGGGGCCTTGAAGACCCAGTACTTC. The V call is TRBV11-2, the J call TRBJ2-5; 16 bases agree with TRBD2. This CDR3 contains 19 residues. With V trimmed by 1 base and J by 6 bases, 11 bases remained unmatched. The germline V gene encodes CDR1 SGHAT and CDR2 FQNNGV.

This clonotype was seen repeatedly, ten times or more. This sequence joins TRBV5-6 and TRBJ1-1; 7 bases line up with TRBD1. Looked up from germline, CDR1 is SGHDT and CDR2 is YYEEEE. CDR3 size: 16 residues. With V trimmed by 4 bases and J by 1 base, 10 bases remained unmatched. Here the CDR3 DNA reads TGTGCCAGCAGCCAACTAAACAGGGGAGCGAACACTGAAGCTTTCTTT. Encoded protein: CASSQLNRGANTEAFF.

This clonotype was counted ten times or more. The chain has TRBV5-1 and TRBJ1-5; D might be TRBD1 (5 bases). Trimming took 4 bases from V and 0 from J, leaving 11 bases between them. The CDR3 is 15 amino acids. Germline V gives CDR1 SGHRS, CDR2 YFSETQ. The CDR3 DNA is TGCGCCAGCAGCCCAGGGAGTAATAGCAATCAGCCCCAGCATTTT. Its protein product is CASSPGSNSNQPQHF.

This chain links TRBV20-1 with TRBJ1-6, with TRBD1 identical over 7 bases. Germline V gives CDR1 DFQATT, CDR2 SNEGSKA (reference sequence). This CDR3 region has 14 residues. Trimming removed 6 bases from V and 9 bases from J; junction bases left unmatched: 11. CDR3 bases: TGCAGTGCCTTAAGACAGGGCTTTGCTTCACCCCTCCACTTT. Amino acids: CSALRQGFASPLHF.

J is TRBJ2-6 and V is TRBV5-6; D not certain. Trimming took 6 bases from V and 0 from J, leaving 13 bases between them. This CDR3 is 16 amino acids long. From germline, CDR1 is SGHDT and CDR2 YYEEEE. For the CDR3, the DNA is TGTGCCAGCATCAGTACAACATACTCTGGGGCCAACGTCCTGACTTTC. Its translation is CASISTTYSGANVLTF.

Note on this clonotype: With a much larger clone just one base away, this may be a read error. This rearrangement joins TRBV5-1 to TRBJ1-2, with 8 bases fitting TRBD1. Germline-derived CDR1 and CDR2 are SGHRS and YFSETQ. The CDR3 spans 13 residues. This chain's CDR3 is CASSLDREYGYNF. CDR3 nucleotides: TGCGCCAGCAGCCTGGACAGGGAGTATGGCTACAACTTC.

The rearrangement uses TRBV7-8 and TRBJ2-2, with 8 bases that match TRBD2. Germline V lookup: CDR1 SGHVS, CDR2 FQNEAQ. V was pared by 4 bases and J by 0 bases, with 7 bases of the junction left unmatched. The CDR3 extends over 17 amino acids. CDR3 DNA sequence: TGTGCCAGCAGCTCAGCACCACTAGCGGCGAACACCGGGGAGCTGTTTTTT. It specifies CASSSAPLAANTGELFF.

There are a few counts of this clonotype. The chain is built from TRBV20-1 and TRBJ1-1, with D possibly being TRBD1 (6 bases). Germline values: CDR1 DFQATT, CDR2 SNEGSKA (reference sequence). V was shortened by 0 bases and J by 1 base, with 12 bases between the two germline ends. The CDR3 spans 15 residues. The CDR3 reads CSARDLGGANTEAFF. CDR3 in DNA: TGCAGTGCTAGAGATCTGGGGGGGGCGAACACTGAAGCTTTCTTT.

The chain joins TRBV6-1 to TRBJ2-3; D is possibly TRBD2 (5 bases). Per germline, CDR1 MNHNS and CDR2 SASEGT. This CDR3 has 14 residues. Trimming took off 5 bases at V and 4 bases at J, with 13 bases between the two ends. CDR3 DNA sequence: TGTGCCAGCAGTCCTGAGGGTTGGGCAGATACGCAGTATTTT. It codes for CASSPEGWADTQYF.

This clonotype was detected a few times. J is TRBJ1-2 and V is TRBV5-1; D is perhaps TRBD1 (5 bases). Trimming pared 0 bases from V and 8 bases from J, leaving 17 bases between. The germline CDR1 and CDR2 sequences are SGHRS and YFSETQ. CDR3 length equals 15 residues. The CDR3 here is CASSLEAGPKGGYTF. The CDR3 DNA reads as TGCGCCAGCAGCTTGGAGGCAGGCCCGAAGGGGGGCTACACCTTC.

V is TRBV6-5 and J is TRBJ1-2; no definite D call. Germline V gene data show CDR1 as MNHEY and CDR2 as SVGAGI. This CDR3 region has 15 residues. Trimming cost V 4 bases and J 2 bases, with 14 bases left between them. CDR3: CASSSTRAANYGYTF. The CDR3, as DNA: TGTGCCAGCAGTTCAACCCGGGCCGCAAACTATGGCTACACCTTC.

The genes are TRBV6-2 or TRBV6-3 and TRBJ1-1, with 7 bases identical to TRBD1. Germline assignment: CDR1 MNHEY and CDR2 SVGEGT. This CDR3 is built from 14 residues. The V segment lost 2 bases and the J segment 7 bases; nucleotides outside the gene matches: 7. The CDR3 is CASSYQQGMVEAFF. CDR3 in DNA: TGTGCCAGCAGTTACCAACAGGGGATGGTTGAAGCTTTCTTT.

This clonotype was seen a handful of times. V is TRBV7-2 and J is TRBJ2-7; 10 nucleotides match TRBD2. V trimming: 5 bases; J trimming: 7 bases; junction bases outside the gene matches: 11. There are 15 residues in the CDR3. Germline V gene lookup returns CDR1 SGHTA and CDR2 FQGNSA. The CDR3, as DNA: TGTGCCAGCAGCCCGGGACTAGCGTTCCCTCAAGAGCAGTACTTC. This encodes CASSPGLAFPQEQYF.

This clonotype was observed many times. The chain carries TRBV20-1 and TRBJ2-1; D gene unclear. In germline, CDR1 is DFQATT, CDR2 SNEGSKA (reference sequence). The CDR3 has 14 amino acids. V lost 6 bases to trimming and J lost 1 base, with 13 bases between them. This CDR3 reads CSAHDLGSYNEQFF. The CDR3, as DNA: TGCAGTGCCCATGACTTGGGTTCCTACAATGAGCAGTTCTTC.

This clonotype was observed a handful of times. The chain couples TRBV20-1 to TRBJ1-4; D uncertain. This CDR3 contains 16 residues. From germline, CDR1 is DFQATT and CDR2 SNEGSKA (reference sequence). V gave up 1 base and J gave up 5 bases, with 17 bases separating them. CDR3: CSARVRSTRLNEKLFF. Written as DNA, the CDR3 is TGCAGTGCTAGAGTCCGTAGTACCCGGTTGAATGAAAAACTGTTTTTT.

CDR3 in DNA: TGCAGCGTCGGACGGACAGGGGACCCCACAGATACGCAGTATTTT. This encodes CSVGRTGDPTDTQYF. V and J are TRBV29-1 and TRBJ2-3, with 9 bases identical to TRBD1. The CDR3 consists of 15 residues. Germline V gene data show CDR1 as SQVTM and CDR2 as ANQGSEA. Trimming took 6 bases from V and 2 from J; bases not matched to a gene: 9.

This chain's CDR3 is CATSRWENTEAFF. CDR3 in DNA: TGTGCCACCAGTCGGTGGGAGAACACTGAAGCTTTCTTT. The chain employs TRBV15 and TRBJ1-1; no clear D gene. Germline CDR1 and CDR2: LNHNV and YYDKDF (reference sequence). This CDR3 spans 13 amino acids. Trimming pared 6 bases from V and 1 base from J, leaving 9 bases between.

The chain has TRBV4-3 and TRBJ2-2; possible D gene TRBD1, 6 bases. V lost 4 bases, J lost 7 bases, and 16 bases lay in between. The CDR3 is made up of 15 amino acids. The germline CDR1 and CDR2 sequences are LGHNA and YSLEER. As DNA, the CDR3 is TGCGCCAGCAGCCGTAAGGAACAGGGCGGCGGGGAGCTGTTTTTT. This gives the protein CASSRKEQGGGELFF.

The V call is TRBV20-1, the J call TRBJ2-1, with TRBD2 matching over 8 bases. V was pared by 3 bases and J by 8 bases, with 3 bases of the junction left unmatched. The germline CDR1 and CDR2 sequences are DFQATT and SNEGSKA (reference sequence). The CDR3 totals 12 residues. This CDR3 is CSASGRAYEQFF. The CDR3 nucleotides are TGCAGTGCTAGCGGGAGGGCTTATGAGCAGTTCTTC.

This clonotype was counted many times. The chain joins TRBV29-1 to TRBJ2-5, with 11 bases identical to TRBD2. Looked up from germline, CDR1 is SQVTM and CDR2 is ANQGSEA. J gave up 0 bases and V 4 bases, and 4 bases lay outside the gene matches. This CDR3 has 15 amino acids. The CDR3 DNA reads TGCAGCGTTGGTACTAGCGGGGGACACCAAGAGACCCAGTACTTC. This sequence encodes CSVGTSGGHQETQYF.

The genes are TRBV28 and TRBJ1-5, with D possibly matching TRBD1 (5 bases). The CDR3 contains 16 residues. V lost 6 bases to trimming and J lost 6 bases, with 21 bases between them. In germline, CDR1 is MDHEN, CDR2 SYDVKM. CDR3 sequence (DNA): TGTGCCAGCAGCATTACCGGGACGTTCGTGAGTCAGCCCCAGCATTTT. Protein sequence: CASSITGTFVSQPQHF.

This clonotype was counted only a few times. The chain is built from TRBV10-3 and TRBJ2-1; D is uncertain. Germline values: CDR1 ENHRY, CDR2 SYGVKD. The CDR3 contains 12 residues. V lost 5 bases to trimming and J lost 5 bases, with 7 bases between them. The CDR3 region has the DNA TGTGCCATCAGTAACACTGACAATGAGCAGTTCTTC. Amino acid sequence: CAISNTDNEQFF.

This clonotype occurred many times. The chain couples TRBV29-1 to TRBJ2-5; possible D gene TRBD2, 5 bases. Germline V CDR1 and CDR2: SQVTM, ANQGSEA. V shed 3 bases and J shed 2 bases, with 13 bases lying between them. This CDR3 has 14 amino acids. In DNA, the CDR3 is TGCAGCGTTGATTCCACTAGTATACAAGAGACCCAGTACTTC. Amino acids: CSVDSTSIQETQYF.

This clonotype was observed a few times. This chain joins TRBV6-1 and TRBJ1-5; TRBD1 might be the D (5 bases). This CDR3 comprises 14 residues. In germline, CDR1 is MNHNS, CDR2 SASEGT. Trimming removed 4 bases from V and 4 bases from J, with 11 bases in between. The CDR3 coding sequence is TGTGCCAGCAGTGGCGGGACGGAGAATCAGCCCCAGCATTTT. This translates into CASSGGTENQPQHF.